These 14 T cell receptor beta chains originate from one sample sequenced in a study of HIV-infected children after antiretroviral therapy interruption. The treatment here: PENTA 11 planned treatment interruption arm or continuous ART arm. The TCR library was built from RNA with a 3' RACE protocol and unique molecular identifiers. TCRdb called the 3' RACE reads again in MiXCR, with one record for every CDR3 protein. The sample comprises about 89,000 distinct CDR3 sequences, 6% to 8.5% of which are singletons, and approximately 1.2% rests with the top ten. Material: CD45RA+ CD4+ T cells from PBMCs, pooled from several time points, obtained from a donor given antiretroviral therapy, either interrupted or continuous. As for subset: naive CD4+ CD45RA+ CD45RO- T cells. These receptors were obtained from a pool of human donors with HIV.

This clonotype was seen many times. The chain carries TRBV2 and TRBJ1-1, with a weak D call TRBD1 (6 bases). The CDR3 runs 13 residues. Trimming cost V 8 bases and J 2 bases, with 12 bases left between them. Germline CDR1 SNHLY, CDR2 FYNNEI. The CDR3 DNA is TGTGCCAGCCAGGCGGACAGAAACACTGAAGCTTTCTTT. It encodes CASQADRNTEAFF.

This clonotype was counted ten times or more. The gene calls are TRBV12-3 or TRBV12-4 and TRBJ1-1, with D perhaps TRBD1 (6 bases). This CDR3 comprises 13 residues. V was pared by 6 bases and J by 4 bases, with 12 bases between. CDR3 bases: TGTGCCAGCAGAAACAGGGCTTTCACTGAAGCTTTCTTT. This codes for CASRNRAFTEAFF.

The V gene is TRBV29-1, the J gene TRBJ2-2; D is perhaps TRBD1 or TRBD2 (5 bases each). Germline-derived CDR1 and CDR2 are SQVTM and ANQGSEA. Trimming removed 5 bases at V and 3 bases at J, with 13 bases between. The CDR3 has 14 amino acids. DNA of the CDR3: TGCAGCGTTCCGATATTGGGGGACACCGGGGAGCTGTTTTTT. It encodes CSVPILGDTGELFF.

For this clonotype: A much larger clone is a single base away; this may be a read error. This chain uses TRBV19 with TRBJ2-1; unclear D gene. This CDR3 has 15 residues. The V gene's germline CDR1 is LNHDA and CDR2 SQIVND (reference sequence). V was cut by 7 bases and J by 4 bases, with 17 bases left in between. The CDR3 sequence: CASTMVTLQYNEQFF. CDR3 nucleotide sequence: TGTGCCAGTACCATGGTGACCCTTCAATACAATGAGCAGTTCTTC. The variable domain in full, with the rest retrieved from reference TRBV19 and TRBJ2-1, is DGGITQSPKYLFRKEGQNVTLSCEQNLNHDAMYWYRQDPGQGLRLIYYSQIVNDFQKGDIAEGYSVSREKKESFPLTVTSAQKNPTAFYLCASTMVTLQYNEQFFGPGTRLTVL.

This clonotype has a count of ten or more. The chain employs TRBV5-4 and TRBJ1-1; possibly TRBD1 for D (5 bases). The CDR3 loop spans 16 amino acids. V lost 4 bases to trimming and J lost 0 bases, with 16 bases between them. CDR1 is SGHNT, CDR2 YYREEE, per germline (reference sequence). CDR3 coding DNA: TGTGCCAGCAGCACTCCCGTACAGGCAATGAACACTGAAGCTTTCTTT. This translates into CASSTPVQAMNTEAFF.

This clonotype was counted many times. The junction shows a germline mismatch at one end, possibly a read error. The chain combines TRBV4-2 with TRBJ1-5; D not certain. Germline V gene data show CDR1 as LGHNA and CDR2 as YNFKEQ. The CDR3 is 14 residues long. The CDR3 DNA reads as TGTGCCAGCAGCCAAGACAGTAACAACCAGGCTCCGCTTTTT. It encodes CASSQDSNNQAPLF.

This clonotype was found many times. The rearrangement links TRBV19 to TRBJ2-7; 10 bases line up with TRBD2. V lost 6 bases, J lost 4 bases, and 6 bases stayed unmatched. CDR1 is LNHDA, CDR2 SQIVND, per germline (reference sequence). The CDR3 totals 14 residues. The CDR3 coding sequence is TGTGCCAGTAGGGGTAGCGGGAGGACGTACGAGCAGTACTTC. Protein: CASRGSGRTYEQYF.

This clonotype was detected many times. The CDR3 sequence: CASSNTGTRFRNEQFF. In DNA form, the CDR3 reads TGTGCCAGTAGTAACACCGGGACACGGTTTAGGAATGAGCAGTTCTTC. The chain employs TRBV19 and TRBJ2-1; perhaps TRBD1 as D (6 bases). CDR1 is LNHDA, CDR2 SQIVND, per germline (reference sequence). V was cut by 4 bases and J by 7 bases, with 20 bases left in between. CDR3 size: 16 residues.

Ten or more counts support this clonotype. The chain joins TRBV2 to TRBJ1-1, with 7 bases fitting TRBD1. The junction had 16 bases not matched to a gene; V was cut back by 8 bases and J by 1 base. The CDR3 totals 17 residues. CDR1 SNHLY and CDR2 FYNNEI come from the germline V gene. CDR3 sequence (DNA): TGTGCCAGCGTTCGAGGGGGCCTAACCAAGGGGAACACTGAAGCTTTCTTT. Protein: CASVRGGLTKGNTEAFF.

Many counts were recorded for this clonotype. The chain employs TRBV6-6 and TRBJ1-6; D uncertain. Trimming pared 3 bases from V and 8 bases from J, leaving 5 bases between. Germline V gene data show CDR1 as MNHNY and CDR2 as SVGAGI (reference sequence). The CDR3 consists of 12 residues. In DNA form, the CDR3 reads TGTGCCAGCAGTTATCCGGATTCACCCCTCCACTTT. It translates to CASSYPDSPLHF.

CDR3: CASSVSGSDTEAFF. DNA for the CDR3: TGTGCCAGTAGTGTGTCAGGGTCGGACACTGAAGCTTTCTTT. The chain recombines TRBV19 with TRBJ1-1; D is perhaps TRBD1 (5 bases). Trimming took off 5 bases at V and 3 bases at J, with 13 bases between the two ends. Per the germline V gene, CDR1 is LNHDA and CDR2 is SQIVND (reference sequence). This CDR3 spans 14 amino acids. Variable domain in full (rest from reference TRBV19 and TRBJ1-1): DGGITQSPKYLFRKEGQNVTLSCEQNLNHDAMYWYRQDPGQGLRLIYYSQIVNDFQKGDIAEGYSVSREKKESFPLTVTSAQKNPTAFYLCASSVSGSDTEAFFGQGTRLTVV.

This clonotype came up many times. This chain links TRBV12-3 or TRBV12-4 with TRBJ2-1, with 11 bases lining up with TRBD1. The CDR3 is 15 amino acids. The junction had 5 bases not matched to a gene; V was cut back by 6 bases and J by 4 bases. CDR3 protein: CASRRGTGGYNEQFF. CDR3 sequence (DNA): TGTGCCAGCAGAAGAGGGACAGGGGGATACAATGAGCAGTTCTTC.

The V and J genes are TRBV3-1 and TRBJ1-1; a weak D match, TRBD1 (5 bases). This CDR3 comprises 14 residues. CDR1 and CDR2 from the germline V gene are LGHDT and YNNKEL (reference sequence). V was cut by 4 bases and J by 1 base, with 10 bases left in between. The CDR3 DNA reads TGTGCCAGCAGCCCAGGGTCCTGGAACACTGAAGCTTTCTTT. Translating gives CASSPGSWNTEAFF. The full variable domain, completed using reference TRBV3-1 and TRBJ1-1, is DTAVSQTPKYLVTQMGNDKSIKCEQNLGHDTMYWYKQDSKKFLKIMFSYNNKELIINETVPNRFSPKSPDKAHLNLHINSLELGDSAVYFCASSPGSWNTEAFFGQGTRLTVV.

In this sample, this clonotype turned up many times. This chain joins TRBV4-2 and TRBJ2-2, with TRBD1 matching over 9 bases. Germline-derived CDR1 and CDR2 are LGHNA and YNFKEQ. J lost 7 bases, V lost 4 bases, and 13 bases had no gene match. The CDR3 covers 17 residues. CDR3 coding DNA: TGTGCCAGCAGCCCCCAAAAACGGACAGGGGCCGGCGGGGAGCTGTTTTTT. This encodes CASSPQKRTGAGGELFF.